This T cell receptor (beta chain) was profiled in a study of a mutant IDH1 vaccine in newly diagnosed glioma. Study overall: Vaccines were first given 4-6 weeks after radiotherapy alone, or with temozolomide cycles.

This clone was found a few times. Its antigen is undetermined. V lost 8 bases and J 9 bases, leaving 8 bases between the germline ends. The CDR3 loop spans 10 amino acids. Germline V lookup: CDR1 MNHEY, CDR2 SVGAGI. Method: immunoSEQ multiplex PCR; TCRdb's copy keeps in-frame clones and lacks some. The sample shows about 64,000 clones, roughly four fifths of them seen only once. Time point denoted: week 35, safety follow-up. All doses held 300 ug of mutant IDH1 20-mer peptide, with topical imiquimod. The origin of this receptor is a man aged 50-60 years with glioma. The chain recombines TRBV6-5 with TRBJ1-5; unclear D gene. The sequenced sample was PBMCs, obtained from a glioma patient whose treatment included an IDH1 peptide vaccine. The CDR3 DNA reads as TGTGCCAGCGCCTCACGGCCCCAGCATTTT. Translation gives CASASRPQHF.